Below are 25 T cell receptor beta chains sequenced from a single sample in a study of human CD8 memory T cell subsets. Researchers made TCR beta libraries via UMI-labeled 5' RACE. TCRdb redid the calling of the 5' RACE reads with MiXCR, one entry per CDR3 protein. The sample consists of more than 6,000 distinct CDR3 sequences, around 4.2% of them appearing once. Sequencing input: CD8+ T cells from PBMCs. These receptors came from a human donor in good health.

There are many counts of this clonotype. V gene TRBV12-5 combines with J gene TRBJ2-3; D remains unclear. The V and J ends lost 5 bases and 1 base respectively, with 4 bases between them. From germline, CDR1 is LGHNT and CDR2 FRNRAP. The CDR3 consists of 12 residues. DNA for the CDR3: TGTGCTAGTGGTACCCGCACAGATACGCAGTATTTT. Its translation: CASGTRTDTQYF.

This clonotype has ten or more counts. The chain combines TRBV18 with TRBJ1-1; D is unresolved. Looked up from germline, CDR1 is KGHSH and CDR2 is LQKENI. V lost 4 bases and J 0 bases, leaving 15 bases between the germline ends. This CDR3 region has 16 residues. In nucleotides, the CDR3 is TGTGCCAGCTCACAAGATGTAGGTGACTTGAACACTGAAGCTTTCTTT. Translated: CASSQDVGDLNTEAFF.

This clonotype occurred many times. Relative to the germline gene, one junction end is altered; a read error may explain this. This chain's CDR3 is CASTLGNQPQHF. The CDR3, as DNA: TGTGCCAGTACCTTGGGCAACCAGCCCCAGCATTTT. The chain carries TRBV19 and TRBJ1-5; D gene uncertain. CDR1 and CDR2 (germline): LNHDA, SQIVND (reference sequence). This CDR3 contains 12 residues.

This chain links TRBV29-1 with TRBJ2-7; 7 bases map to TRBD1. CDR3 length: 13 residues. V lost 6 bases to trimming and J lost 0 bases; unmatched junction nucleotides: 5. Germline V gene sequence: CDR1 SQVTM, CDR2 ANQGSEA. The CDR3 DNA reads TGCAGCGTGAGGGACAGTAGCTCCTACGAGCAGTACTTC. This codes for CSVRDSSSYEQYF.

This clonotype was seen only a few times. The chain recombines TRBV20-1 with TRBJ2-3; D is undetermined. Germline V gives CDR1 DFQATT, CDR2 SNEGSKA (reference sequence). The germline V and J ends were trimmed by 7 bases and 0 bases, with 14 bases remaining between them. This CDR3 contains 14 residues. Written as DNA, the CDR3 is TGCAGTGTCCTACACCGGGTTAGCACAGATACGCAGTATTTT. Amino acid sequence: CSVLHRVSTDTQYF.

This clonotype was detected a few times. The chain is built from TRBV20-1 and TRBJ2-1, with TRBD2 identical over 10 bases. Germline CDR1 reads DFQATT; CDR2 reads SNEGSKA (reference sequence). This CDR3 comprises 16 residues. Unmatched junction bases numbered 7, after V lost 4 bases and J lost 1 base. The CDR3 bases are TGCAGTGCTACTAGCGGGAGCGATACTTCCTACAATGAGCAGTTCTTC. Translating gives CSATSGSDTSYNEQFF.

This clonotype came up many times. This chain links TRBV14 with TRBJ2-1, with TRBD2 identical over 7 bases. There are 15 residues in the CDR3. The V gene end was trimmed by 5 bases and the J gene end by 8 bases; junction bases not matched to a gene: 12. The germline V gene has CDR1 SGHDN and CDR2 FVKESK. CDR3 residues: CASSRVGGPVYEQFF. CDR3 DNA sequence: TGTGCCAGCAGCAGAGTGGGAGGGCCAGTCTATGAGCAGTTCTTC.

The table lists this clonotype with many counts. This chain connects TRBV9 to TRBJ2-2; TRBD2 matches 9 bases. This CDR3 region has 16 residues. CDR1 and CDR2 (germline): SGDLS, YYNGEE. The J segment lost 2 bases and the V segment lost 4 bases, leaving 6 bases of the junction unmatched. The CDR3 region is CASSQREALNTGELFF. In DNA, the CDR3 is TGTGCCAGCAGCCAGCGGGAGGCTCTCAACACCGGGGAGCTGTTTTTT.

This clonotype was seen repeatedly, ten times or more. The chain joins TRBV9 to TRBJ2-7; the match to TRBD1 covers 9 bases. CDR3 size: 18 residues. V gave up 0 bases and J gave up 4 bases; unmatched junction bases: 14. Per the germline V gene, CDR1 is SGDLS and CDR2 is YYNGEE. CDR3 sequence (DNA): TGTGCCAGCAGCGTAGACCCCTTTCCGGGACAGGGAGGATACGAGCAGTACTTC. It specifies CASSVDPFPGQGGYEQYF.

In its sample, this clonotype was seen many times. The V and J genes are TRBV2 and TRBJ2-7; D is ambiguous. V gave up 7 bases and J gave up 4 bases, with 8 bases separating them. The CDR3 contains 11 residues. Germline-derived CDR1 and CDR2 are SNHLY and FYNNEI. CDR3 coding DNA: TGTGCCAGCACCCCCGGTTACGAGCAGTACTTC. The encoded protein is CASTPGYEQYF.

This clonotype was found a few times. The V gene is TRBV7-9, the J gene TRBJ2-2; D gene unclear. Trimming removed 0 bases from V and 6 bases from J, with 8 bases in between. The CDR3 spans 14 residues. Per germline, CDR1 SEHNR and CDR2 FQNEAQ (reference sequence). CDR3 nucleotide sequence: TGTGCCAGCAGCTTAGCGCGACTTCCCGGGGAGCTGTTTTTT. Protein sequence: CASSLARLPGELFF.

This clonotype was counted ten times or more. The V call is TRBV20-1, the J call TRBJ1-4, with 11 bases fitting TRBD1. Trimming removed 7 bases from V and 14 bases from J; junction bases left unmatched: 9. The CDR3 is 12 amino acids. CDR1 DFQATT and CDR2 SNEGSKA come from the germline V gene (reference sequence). The CDR3 region is CSVGQGETGLFF. For the CDR3, the DNA is TGCAGTGTGGGACAGGGGGAAACGGGTCTGTTTTTT.

Ten or more counts support this clonotype. The chain's CDR3 is CASSVFDNQPQHF. In DNA form, the CDR3 reads TGTGCCAGCAGCGTATTTGACAATCAGCCCCAGCATTTT. The gene calls are TRBV9 and TRBJ1-5; D unclear. This CDR3 is built from 13 residues. Germline-derived CDR1 and CDR2 are SGDLS and YYNGEE. Trimming left V 1 base short and J 3 bases short, with 5 bases between.

This clonotype was detected ten times or more. The genes are TRBV28 and TRBJ2-7; 7 bases fit TRBD1. The CDR3 covers 13 residues. The germline V gene has CDR1 MDHEN and CDR2 SYDVKM. J gave up 2 bases and V 9 bases, and 7 bases lay outside the gene matches. The chain's CDR3 is CASRGTVPYEQYF. The CDR3 DNA follows: TGTGCCAGTCGTGGGACAGTCCCCTACGAGCAGTACTTC. The full variable domain, rest sourced from reference TRBV28 and TRBJ2-7, is DVKVTQSSRYLVKRTGEKVFLECVQDMDHENMFWYRQDPGLGLRLIYFSYDVKMKEKGDIPEGYSVSREKKERFSLILESASTNQTSMYLCASRGTVPYEQYFGPGTRLTVT.

This clonotype is categorized as medium-sized. V usage is TRBV6-1 and J usage is TRBJ1-5; no reliable D call. Germline V lookup: CDR1 MNHNS, CDR2 SASEGT. The CDR3 runs 16 residues. V lost 3 bases, J lost 6 bases, and 18 bases lay in between. The CDR3 DNA reads as TGTGCCAGCAGTGACACAGCCTCGGGAGGGAGTCAGCCCCAGCATTTT. Translating it yields CASSDTASGGSQPQHF.

This clonotype was observed at least ten times. The chain recombines TRBV4-1 with TRBJ2-1; 9 nucleotides match TRBD2. The CDR3 sequence is 15 residues long. Germline CDR1 is MGHRA and CDR2 is YSYEKL. After removal of 1 base from V and 3 bases from J, the junction contained 1 base not matched to a gene. The CDR3 protein is CASSQGAGGYNEQFF. The CDR3 coding sequence is TGCGCCAGCAGCCAAGGAGCGGGAGGCTACAATGAGCAGTTCTTC.

By frequency in the sample, this clonotype is medium-sized. The chain has TRBV6-2 or TRBV6-3 and TRBJ2-1, with 8 bases fitting TRBD2. Unmatched junction bases numbered 7, after V lost 5 bases and J lost 4 bases. Per the germline V gene, CDR1 is MNHEY and CDR2 is SVGEGT. There are 15 residues in the CDR3. The CDR3 DNA reads as TGTGCCAGCAGTCTACTAGCGGAACAGTACAATGAGCAGTTCTTC. Translation gives CASSLLAEQYNEQFF.

This clonotype was observed at least ten times. The chain couples TRBV4-1 to TRBJ2-7; D ambiguous. This CDR3 has 16 amino acids. Per the germline V gene, CDR1 is MGHRA and CDR2 is YSYEKL. Trimming pared 4 bases from V and 0 bases from J, leaving 16 bases between. This CDR3 is CASSLGVQRSSYEQYF. The CDR3, as DNA: TGCGCCAGCAGCCTTGGAGTACAACGGAGCTCCTACGAGCAGTACTTC.

Ten or more counts support this clonotype. This chain joins TRBV18 and TRBJ2-5; TRBD2 agrees at 7 bases. The germline gives CDR1 KGHSH, CDR2 LQKENI. This CDR3 contains 14 residues. The V segment lost 1 base and the J segment 4 bases; nucleotides outside the gene matches: 3. Here the CDR3 reads CASSPRTGGETQYF. The CDR3 nucleotides are TGTGCCAGCTCACCACGTACGGGGGGAGAGACCCAGTACTTC.

The chain combines TRBV19 with TRBJ2-7, with 7 bases identical to TRBD2. Trimming at V came to 6 bases and at J to 0 bases, leaving 5 bases not matched to a gene. This CDR3 is built from 14 residues. Germline CDR1 is LNHDA and CDR2 is SQIVND (reference sequence). The chain's CDR3 is CASSPWGGSYEQYF. In nucleotides, the CDR3 is TGTGCCAGTAGCCCATGGGGGGGCTCCTACGAGCAGTACTTC.

This clonotype was detected ten times or more. The chain links TRBV5-6 to TRBJ2-7; 10 nucleotides agree with TRBD1. This CDR3 has 15 amino acids. Germline assignment: CDR1 SGHDT and CDR2 YYEEEE. The ends lost 3 bases at V and 3 bases at J; junction bases unmatched: 6. CDR3 region: CASSSPGTGDYEQYF. CDR3 DNA sequence: TGTGCCAGCAGCTCTCCCGGGACAGGGGACTACGAGCAGTACTTC. The full variable domain, completed using reference TRBV5-6 and TRBJ2-7, is DAGVTQSPTHLIKTRGQQVTLRCSPKSGHDTVSWYQQALGQGPQFIFQYYEEEERQRGNFPDRFSGHQFPNYSSELNVNALLLGDSALYLCASSSPGTGDYEQYFGPGTRLTVT.

This clonotype was counted ten times or more. The gene calls are TRBV5-6 and TRBJ1-1; D gene ambiguous. V dropped 4 bases and J dropped 5 bases, with 9 bases sitting between them. The CDR3 is 12 amino acids. Germline assignment: CDR1 SGHDT and CDR2 YYEEEE. CDR3 region: CASSRWGTEAFF. CDR3 DNA: TGTGCCAGCAGCCGGTGGGGAACTGAAGCTTTCTTT.

This clonotype was found many times. This rearrangement joins TRBV9 to TRBJ2-7; 9 bases align to TRBD1. The V gene end was trimmed by 2 bases and the J gene end by 4 bases; junction bases not matched to a gene: 10. The CDR3 consists of 16 residues. Germline V lookup: CDR1 SGDLS, CDR2 YYNGEE. CDR3 residues: CASSVREGQGIYEQYF. The CDR3 bases are TGTGCCAGCAGCGTGAGAGAGGGACAGGGTATATACGAGCAGTACTTC.

The sample holds many counts of this clonotype. The V call is TRBV7-2, the J call TRBJ2-7; D remains unclear. The CDR3 extends over 15 amino acids. V lost 4 bases and J 4 bases, leaving 17 bases between the germline ends. Germline CDR1 is SGHTA and CDR2 is FQGNSA. In DNA form, the CDR3 reads TGTGCCAGCAGCTCGGATGTACCCCTCCTTTACGAGCAGTACTTC. Amino acid sequence: CASSSDVPLLYEQYF.

This clonotype was detected many times. The chain couples TRBV7-3 to TRBJ2-2; D not certain. The CDR3 totals 12 residues. Trimming took 2 bases from V and 7 from J, leaving 5 bases between them. Germline V gene lookup returns CDR1 SGHTA and CDR2 FQGTGA. The CDR3 is CASSLSGGELFF. The CDR3, as DNA: TGTGCCAGCAGCTTATCGGGCGGGGAGCTGTTTTTT.